The clone carrying this T cell receptor (beta chain) has a single count. Trimming removed 6 bases from V and 5 bases from J; junction bases left unmatched: 8. CDR1 and CDR2 (germline): SNHLY, FYNNEI. The CDR3 is made up of 16 amino acids. This sample stems from a study of blood T cell repertoires in COVID-19. Study overall: Nucleic acid was either cDNA or gDNA, and it came from T cells, B-cell-depleted T cells, or PBMCs.

Produced via immunoSEQ multiplex PCR; TCRdb's table is partial and in-frame only. The sample holds 200,000 to 300,000 clones; approximately 89% are singletons and the top ten take roughly 2.5%. V gene TRBV2 combines with J gene TRBJ2-5, with 14 bases lining up with TRBD2. This sequence was found in a woman in her forties or fifties with acute or convalescent COVID-19. The sequenced sample was peripheral blood. The chain's CDR3 is CASSRLAGGPSETQYF. CDR3 DNA sequence: TGTGCCAGCAGCCGACTAGCGGGAGGGCCCTCGGAGACCCAGTACTTC.